The 24 T cell receptor beta chains reported below all come from one sample, sequenced in a study of blood T cell repertoires in COVID-19. Some clones are missing from TCRdb's copy, which holds only in-frame ones; the method was immunoSEQ multiplex PCR. The data contain 100,000 to 150,000 clones, around 89% of them singletons. Specimen: peripheral blood. These receptors all come from an older man with active COVID-19.

The J gene is TRBJ1-5, the V gene TRBV15; no clear D. V lost 9 bases to trimming and J lost 2 bases, with 14 bases between them. This CDR3 contains 14 residues. The germline gives CDR1 LNHNV, CDR2 YYDKDF (reference sequence). The CDR3 coding sequence is TGTGCCACTCGAGGCTCCCGGGGCAATCAGCCCCAGCATTTT. It encodes CATRGSRGNQPQHF.

The rearrangement joins TRBV4-1 to TRBJ2-1; possibly TRBD1 for D (5 bases). This CDR3 comprises 14 residues. Germline V gene lookup returns CDR1 MGHRA and CDR2 YSYEKL. The V gene lost 1 base and the J gene lost 4 bases, with 8 bases spanning the gap. CDR3 sequence (DNA): TGCGCCAGCAGCCAAGGGGGCCAGTACAATGAGCAGTTCTTC. The encoded protein is CASSQGGQYNEQFF.

The rearrangement uses TRBV18 and TRBJ1-1, with D maybe TRBD1 (6 bases). CDR1 KGHSH and CDR2 LQKENI come from the germline V gene. This CDR3 has 14 residues. V dropped 5 bases and J dropped 5 bases, with 15 bases sitting between them. Here the CDR3 DNA reads TGTGCCAGCTCAGTTAACAGGGTTGGGACTGAAGCTTTCTTT. Amino acid sequence: CASSVNRVGTEAFF.

V gene TRBV28 combines with J gene TRBJ2-7, with 14 bases lining up with TRBD2. This CDR3 comprises 19 residues. With V trimmed by 5 bases and J by 0 bases, 12 bases remained unmatched. Looked up from germline, CDR1 is MDHEN and CDR2 is SYDVKM. In DNA, the CDR3 is TGTGCCAGCAGTCACCATGGACTAGCGGGAGGTTCGAGCTCCTACGAGCAGTACTTC. This translates into CASSHHGLAGGSSSYEQYF.

V usage is TRBV7-3 and J usage is TRBJ2-5; D gene uncertain. Germline V gene data show CDR1 as SGHTA and CDR2 as FQGTGA. The CDR3 totals 15 residues. Trimming cost V 5 bases and J 4 bases, with 17 bases left between them. The CDR3 is CASSPMPASRETQYF. The DNA for the CDR3 is TGTGCCAGCAGCCCCATGCCGGCTTCTAGAGAGACCCAGTACTTC.

The rearrangement uses TRBV18 and TRBJ2-5; D is perhaps TRBD2 (5 bases). The CDR3 runs 15 residues. The germline V and J ends were trimmed by 3 bases and 2 bases, with 13 bases remaining between them. Per germline, CDR1 KGHSH and CDR2 LQKENI. As DNA, the CDR3 is TGTGCCAGCTCACCGAATGGAGGCGGACAAGAGACCCAGTACTTC. This gives the protein CASSPNGGGQETQYF.

The V call is TRBV19, the J call TRBJ2-7; TRBD2 matches 10 bases. J gave up 5 bases and V 3 bases, and 13 bases lay outside the gene matches. The CDR3 totals 17 residues. Germline loops: CDR1 LNHDA, CDR2 SQIVND (reference sequence). For the CDR3, the DNA is TGTGCCAGTAGTATCGGATCGGCTAGCGGGAGTAAAAACGAGCAGTACTTC. It is translated as CASSIGSASGSKNEQYF.

The rearrangement uses TRBV7-2 and TRBJ1-1; D is uncertain. The CDR3 totals 16 residues. Germline CDR1 reads SGHTA; CDR2 reads FQGNSA. Trimming removed 8 bases from V and 7 bases from J, with 26 bases in between. DNA for the CDR3: TGTGCCAGCCAGCAATGGGAGTCGGTGCCGGCGGGTGAAGCTTTCTTT. The encoded protein is CASQQWESVPAGEAFF.

The rearrangement uses TRBV12-3 or TRBV12-4 and TRBJ2-7, with TRBD1 as a possible D gene (5 bases). This CDR3 comprises 13 residues. Deletions cut 6 bases from V and 4 bases from J, with 13 bases between. CDR3 residues: CASRGPEGYEQYF. CDR3 coding DNA: TGTGCCAGCAGGGGGCCTGAAGGATACGAGCAGTACTTC.

To note about this clone: Mismatch with germline at one junction end may stem from a read error. The chain has TRBV3-1 (or the pseudogene TRBV3-2) and TRBJ2-7; possible D gene TRBD2, 6 bases. This CDR3 is 13 amino acids long. Germline V gene sequence: CDR1 LGHDT, CDR2 YNNKEL (reference sequence). The CDR3 loop is CASSLSEGLSFNF. In nucleotides, the CDR3 is TGTGCCAGCAGCCTGTCGGAGGGCCTCTCTTTTAACTTC.

This rearrangement joins TRBV5-1 to TRBJ2-5; unclear D gene. This CDR3 comprises 13 residues. Trimming removed 3 bases from V and 1 base from J, with 7 bases in between. Germline CDR1 and CDR2: SGHRS and YFSETQ. CDR3 sequence reads: CASSWAPQETQYF. The DNA of the CDR3 is TGCGCCAGCAGCTGGGCCCCCCAAGAGACCCAGTACTTC.

This rearrangement joins TRBV6-1 to TRBJ2-3; 10 nucleotides align to TRBD2. CDR1 and CDR2 from the germline V gene are MNHNS and SASEGT. CDR3 length: 15 amino acids. V gave up 2 bases and J gave up 5 bases; unmatched junction bases: 4. DNA for the CDR3: TGTGCCAGCAGTGAACTAGCGGGAGTGATAGATACGCAGTATTTT. It translates to CASSELAGVIDTQYF.

The genes are TRBV6-1 and TRBJ1-4; 9 bases are shared with TRBD1. V lost 2 bases, J lost 3 bases, and 10 bases stayed unmatched. From germline, CDR1 is MNHNS and CDR2 SASEGT. CDR3 size: 18 residues. The CDR3 DNA is TGTGCCAGCAGTGAAAGGTGGACAGGGGCAGGACCTAATGAAAAACTGTTTTTT. Its translation: CASSERWTGAGPNEKLFF.

The chain employs TRBV4-1 and TRBJ1-3; tentatively, D is TRBD1 (6 bases). The V end lost 1 base, the J end lost 7 bases, and 17 bases lay between the germline ends. Germline V CDR1 and CDR2: MGHRA, YSYEKL. CDR3 length: 16 residues. The CDR3 sequence is CASSQVTTGRRNTIYF. The CDR3 nucleotides read TGCGCCAGCAGCCAAGTTACAACAGGGAGACGTAACACCATATATTTT.

This chain joins TRBV6-4 and TRBJ2-2; no reliable D call. Germline CDR1 reads MRHNA; CDR2 reads SNTAGT. CDR3 length: 14 residues. Between the trimmed V and J ends, which lost 2 bases and 1 base, there was a span of 5 bases. CDR3 DNA sequence: TGTGCCAGCAGTGACGTCCTGAACACCGGGGAGCTGTTTTTT. Translation gives CASSDVLNTGELFF.

This clone turned up a few times. The chain recombines TRBV4-1 with TRBJ2-7, with TRBD1 matching over 10 bases. The junction had 6 bases not matched to a gene; V was cut back by 5 bases and J by 2 bases. The CDR3 totals 15 residues. CDR1 is MGHRA, CDR2 YSYEKL, per germline. The CDR3 region is CASSSRQGAPYEQYF. In nucleotides, the CDR3 is TGCGCCAGCAGCTCCCGACAGGGGGCCCCCTACGAGCAGTACTTC.

The V gene is TRBV6-5, the J gene TRBJ2-7, with D possibly TRBD1 on 5 matching bases. V lost 7 bases, J lost 3 bases, and 10 bases lay in between. The CDR3 loop spans 12 amino acids. CDR1 is MNHEY and CDR2 is SVGAGI in the germline V gene. The CDR3 loop is CASTAGLYEQYF. CDR3 nucleotide sequence: TGTGCCAGCACGGCAGGGCTCTACGAGCAGTACTTC.

The chain couples TRBV21-1 to TRBJ2-1; the table's TRBD2 call for D was not verified on the DNA. TRBV21-1 is reported as a pseudogene. The CDR3 runs 15 residues. The CDR3 protein is CASSTASGISGEQFF. The CDR3 DNA reads as TGTGCCAGCAGCACCGCTAGCGGGATTTCGGGGGAGCAGTTCTTC.

In its sample, this clone was seen once. The chain combines TRBV13 with TRBJ1-4, with 8 nucleotides matching TRBD1. V shed 6 bases, J shed 5 bases, and the junction held 8 bases outside the gene matches. This CDR3 has 15 residues. In germline, CDR1 is PRHDT, CDR2 FYEKMQ (reference sequence). Here the CDR3 reads CASSTRQGSNEKLFF. DNA of the CDR3: TGTGCCAGCAGTACTCGACAGGGGTCGAATGAAAAACTGTTTTTT. Filled out from reference TRBV13 and TRBJ1-4, the complete variable domain reads AAGVIQSPRHLIKEKRETATLKCYPIPRHDTVYWYQQGPGQDPQFLISFYEKMQSDKGSIPDRFSAQQFSDYHSELNMSSLELGDSALYFCASSTRQGSNEKLFFGSGTQLSVL.

This chain uses TRBV5-1 with TRBJ2-1; possibly TRBD1 for D (5 bases). The germline gives CDR1 SGHRS, CDR2 YFSETQ. The germline V and J ends were trimmed by 0 bases and 5 bases, with 15 bases remaining between them. The CDR3 has 16 residues. The CDR3 DNA reads TGCGCCAGCAGCTTGGGGGGCCTGGCAAGGAACAATGAGCAGTTCTTC. This gives the protein CASSLGGLARNNEQFF.

The gene calls are TRBV18 and TRBJ1-1, with unresolved D. The V gene's germline CDR1 is KGHSH and CDR2 LQKENI. V lost 6 bases and J 1 base, leaving 15 bases between the germline ends. The CDR3 length is 15 residues. For the CDR3, the DNA is TGTGCCAGCTCCCGTTATGAGACAAAGAACACTGAAGCTTTCTTT. This codes for CASSRYETKNTEAFF. Together with reference TRBV18 and TRBJ1-1, the CDR3 gives the full variable domain: NAGVMQNPRHLVRRRGQEARLRCSPMKGHSHVYWYRQLPEEGLKFMVYLQKENIIDESGMPKERFSAEFPKEGPSILRIQQVVRGDSAAYFCASSRYETKNTEAFFGQGTRLTVV.

The count of this clone is one. The rearrangement uses TRBV5-1 and TRBJ2-1; TRBD2 agrees at 11 bases. Per the germline V gene, CDR1 is SGHRS and CDR2 is YFSETQ. CDR3 length: 14 residues. V dropped 4 bases and J dropped 7; count of bases not matched to a gene: 4. The CDR3 region is CASSRASGGNEQFF. CDR3 DNA sequence: TGCGCCAGCAGCCGGGCTAGCGGGGGGAATGAGCAGTTCTTC. Full variable domain (outside the CDR3, taken from reference TRBV5-1 and TRBJ2-1): KAGVTQTPRYLIKTRGQQVTLSCSPISGHRSVSWYQQTPGQGLQFLFEYFSETQRNKGNFPGRFSGRQFSNSRSEMNVSTLELGDSALYLCASSRASGGNEQFFGPGTRLTVL.

This sequence joins TRBV4-2 and TRBJ1-2; tentatively, D is TRBD1 (5 bases). CDR1 is LGHNA, CDR2 YNFKEQ, per germline. V was shortened by 0 bases and J by 7 bases, with 15 bases between the two germline ends. CDR3 length: 15 residues. Written as DNA, the CDR3 is TGTGCCAGCAGCCAAGAAGGAGGGAGGGGCGGTGGCTACACCTTC. Protein product: CASSQEGGRGGGYTF.

J is TRBJ2-2 and V is TRBV18, with 10 bases matching TRBD1. The germline CDR1 and CDR2 sequences are KGHSH and LQKENI. CDR3 length equals 16 residues. J was trimmed by 3 bases and V by 3 bases; bases with no gene match: 4. The CDR3 nucleotides read TGTGCCAGCTCACCCGGGACAGGGGATGACACCGGGGAGCTGTTTTTT. Encoded protein: CASSPGTGDDTGELFF.